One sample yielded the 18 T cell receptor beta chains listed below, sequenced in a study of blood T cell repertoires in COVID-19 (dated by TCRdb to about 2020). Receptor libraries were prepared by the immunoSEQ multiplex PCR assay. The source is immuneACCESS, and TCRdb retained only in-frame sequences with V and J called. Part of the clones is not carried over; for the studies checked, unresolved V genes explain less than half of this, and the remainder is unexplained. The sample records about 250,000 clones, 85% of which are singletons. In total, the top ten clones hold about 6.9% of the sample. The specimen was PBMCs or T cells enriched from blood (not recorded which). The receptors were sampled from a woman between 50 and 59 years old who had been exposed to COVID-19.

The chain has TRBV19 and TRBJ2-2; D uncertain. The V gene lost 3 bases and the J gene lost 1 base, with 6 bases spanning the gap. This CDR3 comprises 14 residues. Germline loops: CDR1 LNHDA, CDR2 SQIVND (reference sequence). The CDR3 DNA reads TGTGCCAGTAGTATTATCGGGAACACCGGGGAGCTGTTTTTT. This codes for CASSIIGNTGELFF.

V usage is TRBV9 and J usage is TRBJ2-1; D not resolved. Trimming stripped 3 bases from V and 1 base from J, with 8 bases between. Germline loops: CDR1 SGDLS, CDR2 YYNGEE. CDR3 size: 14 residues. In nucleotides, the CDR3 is TGTGCCAGCAGCGAAGCCCTATCCTACAATGAGCAGTTCTTC. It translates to CASSEALSYNEQFF.

CDR3 nucleotides: TGTGCCACTAGCCGGAACCTTTATGGCTACACCTTC. Translated, it gives CATSRNLYGYTF. The chain uses TRBV2 and TRBJ1-2; D gene ambiguous. V dropped 10 bases and J dropped 5 bases, with 14 bases sitting between them. CDR1 and CDR2 (germline): SNHLY, FYNNEI. The CDR3 runs 12 residues.

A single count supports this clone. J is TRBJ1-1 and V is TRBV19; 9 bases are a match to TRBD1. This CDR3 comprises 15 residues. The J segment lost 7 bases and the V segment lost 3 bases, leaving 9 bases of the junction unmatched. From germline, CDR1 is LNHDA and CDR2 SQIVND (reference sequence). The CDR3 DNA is TGTGCCAGTAGTATTTGCACAGGGGGCTTTTGTGAAGCTTTCTTT. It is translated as CASSICTGGFCEAFF.

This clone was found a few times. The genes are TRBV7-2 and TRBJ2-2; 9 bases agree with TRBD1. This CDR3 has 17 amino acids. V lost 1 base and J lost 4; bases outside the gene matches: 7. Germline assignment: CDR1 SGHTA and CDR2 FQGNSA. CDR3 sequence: CASSLVRDRVVTGELFF. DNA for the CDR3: TGTGCCAGCAGCTTAGTCCGGGACAGGGTAGTCACCGGGGAGCTGTTTTTT.

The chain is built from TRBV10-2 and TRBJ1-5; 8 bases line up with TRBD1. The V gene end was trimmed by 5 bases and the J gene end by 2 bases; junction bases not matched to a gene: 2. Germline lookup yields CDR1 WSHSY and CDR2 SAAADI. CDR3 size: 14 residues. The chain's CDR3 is CASSSGGGNQPQHF. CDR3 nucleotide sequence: TGCGCCAGCAGTTCAGGGGGCGGCAATCAGCCCCAGCATTTT.

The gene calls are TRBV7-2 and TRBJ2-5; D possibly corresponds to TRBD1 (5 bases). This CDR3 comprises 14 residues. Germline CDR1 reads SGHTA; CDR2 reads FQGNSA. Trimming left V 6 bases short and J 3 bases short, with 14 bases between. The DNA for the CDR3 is TGTGCCAGCAGTAACCCGGGCAGGGAAGAGACCCAGTACTTC. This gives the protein CASSNPGREETQYF.

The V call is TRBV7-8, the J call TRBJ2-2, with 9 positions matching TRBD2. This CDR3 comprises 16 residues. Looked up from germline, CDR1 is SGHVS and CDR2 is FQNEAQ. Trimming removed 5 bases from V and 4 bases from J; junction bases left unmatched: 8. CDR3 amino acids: CASSRLAGGLTGELFF. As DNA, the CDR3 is TGTGCCAGCAGCCGACTCGCGGGGGGGCTCACCGGGGAGCTGTTTTTT. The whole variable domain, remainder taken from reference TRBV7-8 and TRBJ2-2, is GAGVSQSPRYKVAKRGQDVALRCDPISGHVSLFWYQQALGQGPEFLTYFQNEAQLDKSGLPSDRFFAERPEGSVSTLKIQRTQQEDSAVYLCASSRLAGGLTGELFFGEGSRLTVL.

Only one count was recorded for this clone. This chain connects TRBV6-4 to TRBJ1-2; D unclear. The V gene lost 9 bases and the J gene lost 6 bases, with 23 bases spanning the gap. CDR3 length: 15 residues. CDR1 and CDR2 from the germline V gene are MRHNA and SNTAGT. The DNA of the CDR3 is TGTGCCAGGTCCCTAGAACACCCCGGAAGACATGGCTACACCTTC. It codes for CARSLEHPGRHGYTF.

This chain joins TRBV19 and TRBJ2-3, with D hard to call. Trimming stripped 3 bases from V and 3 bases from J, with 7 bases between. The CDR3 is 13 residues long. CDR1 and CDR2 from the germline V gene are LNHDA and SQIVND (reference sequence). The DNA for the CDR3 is TGTGCCAGTAGTATCGCGTCGACAGATACGCAGTATTTT. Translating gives CASSIASTDTQYF.

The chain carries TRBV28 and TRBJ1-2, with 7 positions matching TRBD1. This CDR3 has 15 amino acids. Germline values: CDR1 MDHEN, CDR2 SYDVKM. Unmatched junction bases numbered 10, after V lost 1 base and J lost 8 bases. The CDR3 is CASSLSGQLGLGYTF. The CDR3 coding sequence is TGTGCCAGCAGTTTATCGGGACAGCTCGGGTTGGGCTACACCTTC.

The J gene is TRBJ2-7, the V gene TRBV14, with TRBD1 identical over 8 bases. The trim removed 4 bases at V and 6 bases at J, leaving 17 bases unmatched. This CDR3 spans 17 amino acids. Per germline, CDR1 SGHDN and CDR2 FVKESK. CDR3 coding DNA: TGTGCCAGCAGCCTTCGGACAGGGAACAACCTAGGAGGCGAGCAGTACTTC. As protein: CASSLRTGNNLGGEQYF.

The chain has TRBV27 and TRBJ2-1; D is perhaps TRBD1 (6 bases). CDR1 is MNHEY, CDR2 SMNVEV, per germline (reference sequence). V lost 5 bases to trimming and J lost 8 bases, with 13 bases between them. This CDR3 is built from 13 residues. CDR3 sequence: CASSLNRVYEQFF. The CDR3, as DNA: TGTGCCAGCAGTCTCAACAGGGTTTATGAGCAGTTCTTC.

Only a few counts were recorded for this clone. The CDR3: CASRPQGTGNTIYF. The CDR3, as DNA: TGTGCCAGCAGGCCACAGGGTACCGGAAACACCATATATTTT. The V call is TRBV6-5, the J call TRBJ1-3; a weak D match, TRBD1 (6 bases). The V gene lost 6 bases and the J gene lost 4 bases, with 13 bases spanning the gap. Germline CDR1 reads MNHEY; CDR2 reads SVGAGI. The CDR3 covers 14 residues.

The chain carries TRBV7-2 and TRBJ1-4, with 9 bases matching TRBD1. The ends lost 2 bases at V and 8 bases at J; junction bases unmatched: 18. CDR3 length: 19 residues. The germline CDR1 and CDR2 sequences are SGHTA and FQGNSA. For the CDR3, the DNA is TGTGCCAGCAGCTTAAGTTCCTTCAGGACAGGGGCCCCCGGAGAAAAACTGTTTTTT. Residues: CASSLSSFRTGAPGEKLFF.

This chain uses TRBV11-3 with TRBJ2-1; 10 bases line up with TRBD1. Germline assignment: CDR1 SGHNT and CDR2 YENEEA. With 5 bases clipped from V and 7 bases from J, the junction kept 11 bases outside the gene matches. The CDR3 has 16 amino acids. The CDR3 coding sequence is TGTGCCAGCAGCGAACACGGGACAGGGGTTAGGAATGAGCAGTTCTTC. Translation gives CASSEHGTGVRNEQFF.

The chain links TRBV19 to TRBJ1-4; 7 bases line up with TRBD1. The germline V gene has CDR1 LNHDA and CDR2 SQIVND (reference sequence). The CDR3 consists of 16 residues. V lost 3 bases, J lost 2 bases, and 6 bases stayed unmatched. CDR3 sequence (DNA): TGTGCCAGTAGTATCGAAGGACAGGAGACTAATGAAAAACTGTTTTTT. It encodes CASSIEGQETNEKLFF. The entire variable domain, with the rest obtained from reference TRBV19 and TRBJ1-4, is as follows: DGGITQSPKYLFRKEGQNVTLSCEQNLNHDAMYWYRQDPGQGLRLIYYSQIVNDFQKGDIAEGYSVSREKKESFPLTVTSAQKNPTAFYLCASSIEGQETNEKLFFGSGTQLSVL.

The CDR3 region is CASSPGSGYTF. DNA for the CDR3: TGTGCCAGCAGCCCTGGTAGTGGCTACACCTTC. The chain joins TRBV6-2 or TRBV6-3 to TRBJ1-2, with no clear D. This CDR3 contains 11 residues. V was clipped by 6 bases and J by 7 bases, with 9 bases between them. In germline, CDR1 is MNHEY, CDR2 SVGEGT.